The clone carrying this TCR beta chain has only one observation. The data originate from a study of T cell changes during pregnancy in multiple sclerosis. The CDR3 is 13 amino acids. Germline CDR1 reads WSHSY; CDR2 reads SAAADI. Trimming pared 6 bases from V and 4 bases from J, leaving 13 bases between. The assay was immunoSEQ multiplex PCR, and TCRdb's table has in-frame clones only and misses some. The sample has about 24,000 clones, about nine tenths seen once. The origin of this receptor is a female donor in good health, enrolled as a control in a pregnancy study. The chain has TRBV10-2 and TRBJ2-7; tentative D call: TRBD2 (5 bases). Specimen: CD8+ T cells from peripheral blood mononuclear cells, collected in the first trimester of pregnancy. CDR3 region: CASSPGLGYEQYF. The DNA for the CDR3 is TGCGCCAGCAGCCCGGGGTTGGGTTACGAGCAGTACTTC.